This T cell receptor beta chain emerged from a study of beta chain features in type 1 diabetes. Whole-study results and caveats: Naive, central memory and Treg TCRB repertoires appeared more alike in patients than in healthy donors. Researchers report that Type 1 diabetes patients had moderately but significantly shorter TCRB CDR3s across all four CD4+ subsets.

This CDR3 contains 17 residues. The J segment lost 6 bases and the V segment lost 1 base, leaving 8 bases of the junction unmatched. Looked up from germline, CDR1 is SGHRS and CDR2 is YFSETQ. This clone turned up a few times. The antigen remains unidentified. TCRB transcripts that were expressed got sequenced, as all of the isolated RNA had been reverse transcribed. TCRdb's copy holds only in-frame clones and misses some; the assay was immunoSEQ multiplex PCR. In the table there are a few hundred thousand clones, 8% to 10% of which are singletons. Stem cell-like memory, regulatory, central memory and naive CD4+ cells were sorted via CD45RO/CCR7/CD25/CD127/CD95/CD27.

The rearrangement links TRBV5-1 to TRBJ2-1; 12 bases map to TRBD2. Material: central memory CD4+ T cells from blood. The source of this sequence is a man aged 25-40 years with type 1 diabetes. CDR3 in DNA: TGCGCCAGCAGCTTGCAACCATCTAGCGGGAGGGGCAATGAGCAGTTCTTC. This gives the protein CASSLQPSSGRGNEQFF. Drawing the rest from reference TRBV5-1 and TRBJ2-1, the complete variable domain is KAGVTQTPRYLIKTRGQQVTLSCSPISGHRSVSWYQQTPGQGLQFLFEYFSETQRNKGNFPGRFSGRQFSNSRSEMNVSTLELGDSALYLCASSLQPSSGRGNEQFFGPGTRLTVL.